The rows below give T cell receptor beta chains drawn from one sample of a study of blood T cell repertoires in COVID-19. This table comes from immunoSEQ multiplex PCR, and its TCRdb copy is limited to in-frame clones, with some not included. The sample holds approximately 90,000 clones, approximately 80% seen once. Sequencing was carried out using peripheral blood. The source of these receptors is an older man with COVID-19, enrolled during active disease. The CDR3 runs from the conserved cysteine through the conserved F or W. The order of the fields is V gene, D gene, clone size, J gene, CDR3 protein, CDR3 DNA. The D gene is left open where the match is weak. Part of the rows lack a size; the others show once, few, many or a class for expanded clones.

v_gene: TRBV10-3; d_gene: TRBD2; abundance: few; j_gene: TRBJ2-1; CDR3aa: CATSGTSGGAYNEQFF; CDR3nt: TGTGCCACCTCAGGGACTAGCGGGGGGGCCTACAATGAGCAGTTCTTC
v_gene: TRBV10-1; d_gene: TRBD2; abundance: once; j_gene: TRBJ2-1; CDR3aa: CASSGLAGRSYNEQFF; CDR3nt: TGCGCCAGCAGTGGCCTAGCGGGACGCTCCTACAATGAGCAGTTCTTC
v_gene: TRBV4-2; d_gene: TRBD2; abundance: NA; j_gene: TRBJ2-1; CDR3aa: CASRGTSGRSYNEQFF; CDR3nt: TGTGCCAGCAGAGGGACTAGCGGGAGAAGCTACAATGAGCAGTTCTTC
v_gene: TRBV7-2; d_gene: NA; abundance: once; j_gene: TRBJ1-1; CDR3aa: CASRPTTGNTEAFF; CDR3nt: TGTGCCAGCAGACCGACGACAGGGAACACTGAAGCTTTCTTT
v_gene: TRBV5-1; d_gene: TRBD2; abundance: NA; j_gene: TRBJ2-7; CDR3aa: CASSRRLGLAGGYEQYF; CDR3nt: TGCGCCAGCAGCCGCAGATTGGGACTAGCGGGTGGCTACGAGCAGTACTTC
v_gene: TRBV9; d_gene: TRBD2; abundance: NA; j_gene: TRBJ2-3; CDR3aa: CASSVAPPGTSGRGADTQYF; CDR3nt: TGTGCCAGCAGCGTAGCGCCGCCGGGGACTAGCGGGAGAGGGGCAGATACGCAGTATTTT
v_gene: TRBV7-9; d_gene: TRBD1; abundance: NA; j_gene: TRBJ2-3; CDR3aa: CASSRQGGADTQYF; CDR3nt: TGTGCCAGCAGCAGACAGGGTGGCGCAGATACGCAGTATTTT
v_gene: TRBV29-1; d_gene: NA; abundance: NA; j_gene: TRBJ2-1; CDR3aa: CSVVFGGRGNEQFF; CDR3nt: TGCAGCGTTGTGTTCGGGGGGCGAGGGAATGAGCAGTTCTTC
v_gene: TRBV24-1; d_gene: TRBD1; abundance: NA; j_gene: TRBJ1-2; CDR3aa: CATSQDRASGYTF; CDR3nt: TGTGCCACCAGTCAAGACAGGGCCAGTGGCTACACCTTC
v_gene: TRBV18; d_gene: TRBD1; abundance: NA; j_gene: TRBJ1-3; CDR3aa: CASSTTGGLSSGNTIYF; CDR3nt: TGTGCCAGCTCAACTACAGGGGGCTTGAGCTCTGGAAACACCATATATTTT
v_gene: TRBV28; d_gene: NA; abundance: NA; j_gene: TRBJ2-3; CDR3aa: CASSLPGADTQYF; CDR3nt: TGTGCCAGCAGTCTTCCGGGGGCAGATACGCAGTATTTT
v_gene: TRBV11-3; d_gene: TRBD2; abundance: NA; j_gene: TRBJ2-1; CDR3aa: CASSFGLAGGHEQFF; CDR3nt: TGTGCCAGCAGCTTCGGACTAGCGGGGGGGCATGAGCAGTTCTTC
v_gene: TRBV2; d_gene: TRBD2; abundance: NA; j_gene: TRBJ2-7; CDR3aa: CASDGRASSGKRDEQYF; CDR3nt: TGTGCCAGCGATGGCAGGGCTTCTAGCGGGAAAAGGGACGAGCAGTACTTC
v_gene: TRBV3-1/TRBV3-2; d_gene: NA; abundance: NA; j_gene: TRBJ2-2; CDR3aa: CASSRTQNTGELFF; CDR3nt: TGTGCCAGCAGCCGAACTCAGAACACCGGGGAGCTGTTTTTT
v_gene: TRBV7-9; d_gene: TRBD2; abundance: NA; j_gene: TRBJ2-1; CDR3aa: CASTQAGRENEQFF; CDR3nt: TGTGCCAGCACCCAGGCCGGGAGGGAAAATGAGCAGTTCTTC
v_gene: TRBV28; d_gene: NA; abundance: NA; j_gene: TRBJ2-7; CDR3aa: CASSPPGGTSYEQYF; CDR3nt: TGTGCCAGCAGCCCCCCGGGCGGGACGTCCTACGAGCAGTACTTC
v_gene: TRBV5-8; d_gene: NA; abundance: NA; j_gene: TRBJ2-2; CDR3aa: CASSFGTGSGNTGELFF; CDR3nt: TGTGCCAGCAGCTTCGGCACAGGGAGTGGGAACACCGGGGAGCTGTTTTTT